The clone carrying this T cell receptor (beta chain) has more than one count but fewer than ten. The antigen is not known. These data belong to a study of human T cells and chemical hapten exposure. Overall study results and limits: Having alopecia, donors may respond immunologically unlike healthy people.

Each CDR3 protein gets one entry after TCRdb re-called the RACE reads with MiXCR. The sample carries approximately 100,000 distinct CDR3 sequences, roughly an eighth recorded once. Trimming cost V 0 bases and J 6 bases; bases outside gene matches: 10. The CDR3 sequence is 16 residues long. The germline gives CDR1 SGHRS, CDR2 YFSETQ. The time point: pre-sensitization, week 0. The treatment was: therapeutic diphenylcyclopropenone sensitization with weekly scalp DPC. The origin of this receptor is a woman in her forties or fifties with alopecia areata. Some clones in this sample may be carry-over from other donors' samples. The sequencing used whole blood, collected in connection with sensitization to the hapten diphenylcyclopropenone (DPC). V and J are TRBV5-1 and TRBJ1-1; 8 nucleotides align to TRBD1. Here the CDR3 DNA reads TGCGCCAGCAGCTTGGCCACAGGACAGGGAGGCGCTGAAGCTTTCTTT. This gives the protein CASSLATGQGGAEAFF.